These T cell receptor beta chains were read from a single sample in a study of blood T cell repertoires in COVID-19. This table comes from immunoSEQ multiplex PCR, and its TCRdb copy is limited to in-frame clones, with some not included. This sample has about 190,000 clones, with more than 65% found just once. The sample taken for sequencing was PBMCs or T cells enriched from blood (not recorded which). The receptors derive from a woman aged 45-65 years with acute COVID-19. The CDR3 runs from the conserved cysteine through the conserved F or W. A D gene is named only where the DNA matches it firmly. Some rows mark clone size as missing; the rest say once, few, many or name a class of expanded clone.

TRBV19	TRBJ1-5	-	-	TGTGCCAGTAGTCTCCCCACGGAGCGGAATCAGCCCCAGCATTTT	CASSLPTERNQPQHF
TRBV7-2	TRBJ2-3	-	-	TGTGCCAGCAGCTTAGGGACTAGCACAGATACGCAGTATTTT	CASSLGTSTDTQYF
TRBV28	TRBJ1-2	-	-	TGTGCCATACAGGGCCGAAGGACAAACTATGGCTACACCTTC	CAIQGRRTNYGYTF
TRBV28	TRBJ2-2	TRBD2	-	TGTGCCAGCACTTCCGGGGGACTAGAATCCACCGGGGAGCTGTTTTTT	CASTSGGLESTGELFF
TRBV9	TRBJ2-1	-	-	TGTGCCAGCAGCGACAACCCCCGCTGGTCTGGACAGCGGAATGAGCAGTTCTTC	CASSDNPRWSGQRNEQFF
TRBV12-3/TRBV12-4	TRBJ2-3	-	-	TGTGCCAGCAGTTTACACGGGGCAGATACGCAGTATTTT	CASSLHGADTQYF
TRBV12-3/TRBV12-4	TRBJ1-2	-	-	TGTGCCAGCATTTCCGTAGAGGCTGGCTACACCTTC	CASISVEAGYTF
TRBV28	TRBJ2-3	-	-	TGTGCCAGCAGTTTTCAGGGGCCTCCAGATACGCAGTATTTT	CASSFQGPPDTQYF
TRBV19	TRBJ1-4	TRBD1	-	TGTGCCAGTACCGGTTCGGACAGGGGGACGTTTAATGAAAAACTGTTTTTT	CASTGSDRGTFNEKLFF
TRBV5-4	TRBJ2-2	TRBD2	-	TGTGCCTTCCGGGGAGCGGGGGGGATCGGGGAGCTGTTTTTT	CAFRGAGGIGELFF
TRBV5-4	TRBJ2-1	TRBD1	-	TGTGCCAGCAGCCGATCCGAAGGGGGCGGCTGGAATGAGCAGTTCTTC	CASSRSEGGGWNEQFF
TRBV5-4	TRBJ2-5	TRBD2	-	TGTGCCAGCAGCCGCGGGGGGGCCATAAAGACCCAGTACTTC	CASSRGGAIKTQYF
TRBV5-4	TRBJ2-3	TRBD1	-	TGTGCCAGCAGCGGGGGACAGCACACAGATACGCAGTATTTT	CASSGGQHTDTQYF
TRBV6-5	TRBJ1-1	TRBD1	-	TGTGCCAGCAGTTCCCTCAGGGGGCGGACTGAAGCTTTCTTT	CASSSLRGRTEAFF
TRBV7-8	TRBJ2-1	-	-	TGTGCCAGCAGCGTGAGTCCGGTCAAAGGGGGGGATGAGCAGTTCTTC	CASSVSPVKGGDEQFF
TRBV5-6	TRBJ1-1	-	-	TGTGCCAGCAGCTTGGGGCAGTCAGGCACTGAAGCTTTCTTT	CASSLGQSGTEAFF
TRBV4-1	TRBJ1-3	TRBD1	-	TGCGCCAGCAGCCAGGGACAGCAGACTGGAAACACCATATATTTT	CASSQGQQTGNTIYF
TRBV18	TRBJ2-3	TRBD2	-	TGTGCCAGCTCACTCTCGAGCGGGGGCCTCACAGATACGCAGTATTTT	CASSLSSGGLTDTQYF
TRBV5-1	TRBJ1-1	-	few	TGCGCCAGCAGCTTGGCCGAGGCAGAGAACACTGAAGCTTTCTTT	CASSLAEAENTEAFF
TRBV29-1	TRBJ1-5	-	-	TGCAGCGTTGCCGGGGACGGGGGGAATCAGCCCCAGCATTTT	CSVAGDGGNQPQHF
TRBV28	TRBJ1-2	TRBD1	once	TGTGCCAGCAGTTTAGACAGGGTCAACTATGGCTACACCTTC	CASSLDRVNYGYTF
TRBV6-5	TRBJ1-1	TRBD1	-	TGTGCCAGCAGCCGACAGGGCACTGAAGCTTTCTTT	CASSRQGTEAFF
TRBV28	TRBJ2-1	TRBD2	few	TGTGCCAGCAGTTTAGGAGCGGGGGGTAGGAATGAGCAGTTCTTC	CASSLGAGGRNEQFF
TRBV4-1	TRBJ1-6	-	-	TGCGCCAGCAGCCAAGAGGGACAATATTCACCCCTCCACTTT	CASSQEGQYSPLHF
TRBV28	TRBJ1-2	TRBD1	-	TGTGCCAGCGACGCATCCACAGGGGTGGGTGGCTACACCTTC	CASDASTGVGGYTF
TRBV7-9	TRBJ2-2	TRBD2	-	TGTGCCAGCAGCCCACCGGGGGGGCTAGCTTCCACCGGGGAGCTGTTTTTT	CASSPPGGLASTGELFF
TRBV7-2	TRBJ1-6	TRBD1	-	TGTGCCAGCAGCTTAGAATGGGACAGGGGTAATTCACCCCTCCACTTT	CASSLEWDRGNSPLHF
TRBV7-2	TRBJ2-5	TRBD2	-	TGTGCCAGCAGCTTCGCGGGGGGACGCCAAGAGACCCAGTACTTC	CASSFAGGRQETQYF
TRBV2	TRBJ2-5	-	many	TGTGCCAGCAGTGAGAGGGAGCTTCCACCAAAAGAGACCCAGTACTTC	CASSERELPPKETQYF
TRBV12-3/TRBV12-4	TRBJ1-4	-	-	TGTGCCAGCAGTTTAAAGAGACTTGAAAAACTGTTTTTT	CASSLKRLEKLFF
TRBV27	TRBJ2-3	TRBD2	once	TGTGCCACGAGCTTAGCGGGGGTCCCAACGCAGTATTTT	CATSLAGVPTQYF
TRBV5-1	TRBJ2-1	TRBD2	few	TGCGCCAGCAGGACTAGCGGGGCCAATGAGCAGTTCTTC	CASRTSGANEQFF
TRBV2	TRBJ2-2	-	-	TGTGCCAGCCGACAGAACTTGAACACCGGGGAGCTGTTTTTT	CASRQNLNTGELFF
TRBV7-8	TRBJ1-2	-	-	TGTGCCAGCAGCTTATATGCAGGTTTTAACTATGGCTACACCTTC	CASSLYAGFNYGYTF
TRBV4-2	TRBJ1-1	-	-	TGTGCCAGCAGCCAAGAGAGGCGGGTTACTGAAGCTTTCTTT	CASSQERRVTEAFF
TRBV11-1	TRBJ2-1	-	-	TGTGCCAGCACATCAACCGGGACTCCCTCCTACAATGAGCAGTTCTTC	CASTSTGTPSYNEQFF
TRBV11-2	TRBJ1-2	-	few	TGTGCCAGCAGCTTTGGCATCTCTAACTATGGCTACACCTTC	CASSFGISNYGYTF